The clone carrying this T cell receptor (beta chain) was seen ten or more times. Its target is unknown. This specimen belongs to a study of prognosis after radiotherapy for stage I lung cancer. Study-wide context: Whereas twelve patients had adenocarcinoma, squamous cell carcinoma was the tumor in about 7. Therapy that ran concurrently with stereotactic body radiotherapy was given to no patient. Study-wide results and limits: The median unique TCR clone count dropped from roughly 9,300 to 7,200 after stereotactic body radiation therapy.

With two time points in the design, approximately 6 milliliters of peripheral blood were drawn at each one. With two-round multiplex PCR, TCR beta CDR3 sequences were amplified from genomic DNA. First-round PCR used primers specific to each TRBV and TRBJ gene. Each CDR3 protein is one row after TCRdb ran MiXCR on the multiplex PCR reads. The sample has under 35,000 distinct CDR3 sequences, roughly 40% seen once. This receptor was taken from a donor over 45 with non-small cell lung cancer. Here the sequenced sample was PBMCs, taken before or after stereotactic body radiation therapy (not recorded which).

For the CDR3, the DNA is TGCAGTGCATGGACTAGCGGGGGGGCCCTGACCTACAATGAGCAGTTCTTC. It translates to CSAWTSGGALTYNEQFF. The chain has TRBV20-1 and TRBJ2-1; 15 nucleotides match TRBD2. V shed 6 bases and J 2 bases; nucleotides not matched to a gene: 8. The CDR3 is 17 residues long. The germline CDR1 and CDR2 sequences are DFQATT and SNEGSKA (reference sequence).